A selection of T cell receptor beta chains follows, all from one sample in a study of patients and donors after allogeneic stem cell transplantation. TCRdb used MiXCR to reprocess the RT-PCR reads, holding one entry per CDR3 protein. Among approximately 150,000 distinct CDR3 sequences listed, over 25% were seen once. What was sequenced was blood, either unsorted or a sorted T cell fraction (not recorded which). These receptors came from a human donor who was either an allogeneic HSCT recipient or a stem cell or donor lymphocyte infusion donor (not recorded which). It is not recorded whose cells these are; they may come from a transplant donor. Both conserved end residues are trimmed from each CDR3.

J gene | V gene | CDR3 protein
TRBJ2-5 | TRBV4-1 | ASSVGRRQETQY
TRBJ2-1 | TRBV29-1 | SVGDLGVTSYNEQF
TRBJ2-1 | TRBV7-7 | ASSRSWASGSDNEQF
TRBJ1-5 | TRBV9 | ASSAGQGTPQH
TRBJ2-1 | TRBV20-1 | SAGVAGGIPHNEQF
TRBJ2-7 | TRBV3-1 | ASSQDFASGIQDEQY
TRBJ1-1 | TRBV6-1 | AAGQRSSEAF
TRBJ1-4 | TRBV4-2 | ASSQKVGRADEKLF
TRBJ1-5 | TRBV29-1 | SVASGTGFQPQH
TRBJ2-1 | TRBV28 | ASSLRVPGEQF
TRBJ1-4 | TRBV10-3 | AIRDGEKLF
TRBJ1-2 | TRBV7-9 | ASTPTASGGYT
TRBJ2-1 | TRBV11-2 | ASRVSEPYNEQF
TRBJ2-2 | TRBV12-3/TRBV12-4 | ASSLSWRSTGELF
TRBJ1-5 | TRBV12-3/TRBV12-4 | ASSYEPGQNNQPQH
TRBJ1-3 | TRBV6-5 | ASSYLGEAGNTIY
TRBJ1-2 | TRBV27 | ASSLSGTGYGYT
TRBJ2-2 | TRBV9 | ASSVLTGELF
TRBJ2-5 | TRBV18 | ASSPMSSVETQY
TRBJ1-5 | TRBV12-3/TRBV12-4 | ASSYGQNNQPQH
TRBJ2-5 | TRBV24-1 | ATSEAGQETQY
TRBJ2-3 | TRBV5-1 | ASSLALAGVDTQY
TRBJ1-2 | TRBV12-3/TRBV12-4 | ASSLGNYGYT
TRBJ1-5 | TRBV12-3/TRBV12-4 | ASSFYLAGGNQPQH
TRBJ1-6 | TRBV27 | ASSSQSSYNSPLH
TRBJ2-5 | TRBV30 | AWRQIQETQY
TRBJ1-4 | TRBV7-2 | ASSLDRAPLWANEKLF
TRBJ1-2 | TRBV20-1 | SVVTNYGYT
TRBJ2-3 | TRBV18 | ASSRRTSGTYTDTQY
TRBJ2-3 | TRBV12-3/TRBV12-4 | ASRLAESTDTQY
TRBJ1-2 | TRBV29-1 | SVRTGWNYGYT
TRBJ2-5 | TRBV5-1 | ASSQRDGGQETQY
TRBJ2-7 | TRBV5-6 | ASSWGDSSYEQY
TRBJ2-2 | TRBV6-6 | ASRPVSGSRETGELF
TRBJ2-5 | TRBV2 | ATTGLAYQETQY
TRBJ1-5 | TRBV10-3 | AISPTGDNQPQH
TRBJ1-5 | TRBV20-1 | SARDDRGGRQPQH
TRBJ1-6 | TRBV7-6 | ASSFKSSPLH
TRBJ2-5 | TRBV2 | ASRRLAGGTQY
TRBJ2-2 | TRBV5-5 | ASSSYGADTGELF